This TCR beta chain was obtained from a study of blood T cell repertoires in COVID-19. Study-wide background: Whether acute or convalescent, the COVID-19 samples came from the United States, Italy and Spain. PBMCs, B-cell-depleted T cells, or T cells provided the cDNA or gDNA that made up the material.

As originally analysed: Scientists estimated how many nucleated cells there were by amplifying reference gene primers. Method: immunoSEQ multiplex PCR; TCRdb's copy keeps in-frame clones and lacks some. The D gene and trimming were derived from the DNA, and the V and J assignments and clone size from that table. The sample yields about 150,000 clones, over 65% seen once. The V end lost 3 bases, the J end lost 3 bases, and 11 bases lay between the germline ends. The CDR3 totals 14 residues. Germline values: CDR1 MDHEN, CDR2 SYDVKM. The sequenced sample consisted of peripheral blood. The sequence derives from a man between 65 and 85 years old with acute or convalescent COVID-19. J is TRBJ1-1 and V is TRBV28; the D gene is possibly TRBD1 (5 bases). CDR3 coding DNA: TGTGCCAGCAGTTTCGGGGGTGGGGACACTGAAGCTTTCTTT. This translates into CASSFGGGDTEAFF. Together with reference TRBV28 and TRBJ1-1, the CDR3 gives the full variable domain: DVKVTQSSRYLVKRTGEKVFLECVQDMDHENMFWYRQDPGLGLRLIYFSYDVKMKEKGDIPEGYSVSREKKERFSLILESASTNQTSMYLCASSFGGGDTEAFFGQGTRLTVV.